These T cell receptor beta chains were read from a single sample in a study of blood T cells in healthy people across ages. TCRdb re-derived calls from the 5' RACE reads in MiXCR, one entry per CDR3 protein. Among about 780,000 distinct CDR3 sequences listed, about 26% were seen once. These data are also associated with another study on T cells of mothers and their children.

The sample was blood. These receptor sequences come from a boy younger than 18 in good health. Each CDR3 is given with its conserved first and last residue. Fields, in order: CDR3 DNA, CDR3 protein, clone size, V gene, J gene, D gene. D genes are given only for firm matches. Clone sizes are given selectively: once, few, many, or a class where the clone is expanded.

CDR3 DNA: TGTGCCAGCACCTTGGGGCAGCGAGAGACCCAGTACTTC; CDR3 protein: CASTLGQRETQYF; clone size: .; V gene: TRBV28; J gene: TRBJ2-5; D gene: .
CDR3 DNA: TGTGCCAGCAGTCCGACAGGGTCTTTTTACGAGCAGTACTTC; CDR3 protein: CASSPTGSFYEQYF; clone size: few; V gene: TRBV28; J gene: TRBJ2-7; D gene: TRBD1
CDR3 DNA: TGTGCCAGCAGTCACGAGGACAGGGGAACGCAGTATTTT; CDR3 protein: CASSHEDRGTQYF; clone size: few; V gene: TRBV28; J gene: TRBJ2-3; D gene: TRBD1
CDR3 DNA: TGCAGCGCTTCGGGACCAAGCGGCTACACCTTC; CDR3 protein: CSASGPSGYTF; clone size: once; V gene: TRBV29-1; J gene: TRBJ1-2; D gene: .
CDR3 DNA: TGTGCCAGCAGCTCGACAGTTAGCTCTGGGGCCAACGTCCCGACTTTC; CDR3 protein: CASSSTVSSGANVPTF; clone size: .; V gene: TRBV7-6; J gene: TRBJ2-6; D gene: .
CDR3 DNA: TGTGCCAGCAGCGCAGACAGGGGAAAATTTCAGCCCCAGCATTTT; CDR3 protein: CASSADRGKFQPQHF; clone size: .; V gene: TRBV25-1; J gene: TRBJ1-5; D gene: TRBD1
CDR3 DNA: TGTGCCAGCTCCCTACGACAGGGGGTGTCCTACGAGCAGTACTTC; CDR3 protein: CASSLRQGVSYEQYF; clone size: many; V gene: TRBV5-1; J gene: TRBJ2-7; D gene: TRBD1
CDR3 DNA: TGCGCCAGCAGCAGGGCAGCGGGGGGTCCCTACGAGCAGTACTTC; CDR3 protein: CASSRAAGGPYEQYF; clone size: .; V gene: TRBV4-1; J gene: TRBJ2-7; D gene: TRBD2
CDR3 DNA: TGTGCCAGCACTAAGGGGCTACCCTTTCGGGGCTACACCTTC; CDR3 protein: CASTKGLPFRGYTF; clone size: .; V gene: TRBV6-5; J gene: TRBJ1-2; D gene: .
CDR3 DNA: TGCGCCAGCAGCCAAGAATGGCAAAATGAAAAACTGTTTTTT; CDR3 protein: CASSQEWQNEKLFF; clone size: few; V gene: TRBV4-1; J gene: TRBJ1-4; D gene: .
CDR3 DNA: TGTGCCAGCAGCTTAAGGCAGGGCTATAATTCACCCCTCCACTTT; CDR3 protein: CASSLRQGYNSPLHF; clone size: .; V gene: TRBV7-3; J gene: TRBJ1-6; D gene: .